One and the same sample provided the 19 T cell receptor beta chains below, sequenced in a study of glioma-infiltrating T cells. The iRepertoire nested amplicon-rescue multiplex PCR amplified TCR alpha and beta CDR3s from RNA. One entry per CDR3 protein, called by TCRdb with MiXCR from the multiplex PCR reads. The table has around 90,000 distinct CDR3 sequences, roughly 40% seen once. The sample comprised glioma tissue, nonneoplastic brain tissue, or PBMCs (not recorded which). The receptor set was obtained from a human donor with low-grade glioma or glioblastoma, undergoing nonglioma brain surgery, or in good health (not recorded which).

The V and J genes are TRBV20-1 and TRBJ2-1; 9 positions match TRBD2. The CDR3 runs to 14 residues. Germline CDR1 DFQATT, CDR2 SNEGSKA (reference sequence). The CDR3 DNA reads TGCGGTACTAATCGGCTAGCGGGGAACAATGAGCAGTTCTTC. Translated, it gives CGTNRLAGNNEQFF.

The gene calls are TRBV7-8 and TRBJ2-5; a possible D gene is TRBD1 (6 bases). V was shortened by 1 base and J by 4 bases, with 13 bases between the two germline ends. The CDR3 loop spans 15 amino acids. Germline V lookup: CDR1 SGHVS, CDR2 FQNEAQ. The CDR3 is CASSLGGLGTETQYF. For the CDR3, the DNA is TGTGCCAGCAGCTTAGGGGGGCTCGGCACAGAGACCCAGTACTTC.

For this clonotype: At one of its ends the junction is not consistent with the germline gene, which may arise from a read error. The rearrangement links TRBV7-3 to TRBJ2-7, with 7 bases that match TRBD1. The germline V gene has CDR1 SGHTA and CDR2 FQGTGA. The CDR3 runs to 15 residues. The CDR3 loop reads CASSLVPGQSYEQYF. CDR3 bases: TGCGCCAGCAGCTTAGTCCCGGGACAGAGTTACGAGCAGTACTTC.

This clonotype was found many times. The rearrangement links TRBV20-1 to TRBJ2-5, with a tentative D call TRBD2 (6 bases). Trimming pared 5 bases from V and 5 bases from J, leaving 15 bases between. Germline V gene sequence: CDR1 DFQATT, CDR2 SNEGSKA (reference sequence). CDR3 size: 13 residues. The CDR3, as DNA: TGCAGTGCTTTTTCGACTAGTTCTGAGACCCAGTACTTC. Its translation: CSAFSTSSETQYF.

As to this clonotype: Given a much more abundant clone one base away, this may be a read error. CDR3 loop: CASSGISGSTNNEQFF. In DNA, the CDR3 is TGTGCCAGCAGCGGAATTAGCGGGAGTACCAACAATGAGCAGTTCTTC. The chain has TRBV9 and TRBJ2-1, with TRBD2 matching over 9 bases. Germline assignment: CDR1 SGDLS and CDR2 YYNGEE. Losses at the gene ends were 3 bases for V and 5 bases for J; bases not matched to a gene: 9. The length of the CDR3 is 16 residues.

The chain recombines TRBV15 with TRBJ2-2, with D unresolved. The CDR3 extends over 15 amino acids. CDR1 and CDR2 from the germline V gene are LNHNV and YYDKDF (reference sequence). V was cut by 0 bases and J by 0 bases, with 5 bases left in between. CDR3 nucleotide sequence: TGTGCCACCAGCAGAGATTGGGCGAACACCGGGGAGCTGTTTTTT. Protein sequence: CATSRDWANTGELFF.

This clonotype came up many times. The rearrangement uses TRBV2 and TRBJ2-1; D possibly corresponds to TRBD2 (6 bases). In germline, CDR1 is SNHLY, CDR2 FYNNEI. Between the trimmed V and J ends, which lost 1 base and 7 bases, there was a span of 11 bases. There are 14 residues in the CDR3. The CDR3 loop is CASSEGGTSNEQFF. The CDR3 nucleotides are TGTGCCAGCAGTGAAGGCGGGACCAGTAATGAGCAGTTCTTC. Filled out from reference TRBV2 and TRBJ2-1, the complete variable domain reads EPEVTQTPSHQVTQMGQEVILRCVPISNHLYFYWYRQILGQKVEFLVSFYNNEISEKSEIFDDQFSVERPDGSNFTLKIRSTKLEDSAMYFCASSEGGTSNEQFFGPGTRLTVL.

With respect to this clonotype: The germline gene is not matched at one end of the junction; a read error may be the cause. This chain connects TRBV20-1 to TRBJ2-3; D remains unclear. This CDR3 is 12 amino acids long. Looked up from germline, CDR1 is DFQATT and CDR2 is SNEGSKA (reference sequence). CDR3 loop: CGARPIADTQYF. In DNA form, the CDR3 reads TGCGGTGCTAGGCCGATAGCAGATACGCAGTATTTT.

V is TRBV12-3 or TRBV12-4 and J is TRBJ2-7; TRBD1 matches 7 bases. The CDR3 runs to 12 residues. The V segment lost 11 bases and the J segment 2 bases; nucleotides outside the gene matches: 6. The CDR3 is CAARDRAYEQYF. The CDR3 bases are TGTGCCGCCCGGGACAGAGCCTACGAGCAGTACTTC.

This rearrangement joins TRBV11-2 to TRBJ2-1; 9 bases map to TRBD1. Trimming took 3 bases from V and 6 from J; bases not matched to a gene: 6. Germline V lookup: CDR1 SGHAT, CDR2 FQNNGV. The length of the CDR3 is 15 residues. For the CDR3, the DNA is TGTGCCAGCAGCTTGGGACCGGGACAGGGCAATGAGCAGTTCTTC. Translating it yields CASSLGPGQGNEQFF.

Ten or more counts support this clonotype. The genes are TRBV5-1 and TRBJ2-3; TRBD2 might be the D (5 bases). CDR1 is SGHRS, CDR2 YFSETQ, per germline. V was trimmed by 6 bases and J by 0 bases, leaving 11 bases between them. This CDR3 has 14 amino acids. Here the CDR3 reads CASTRESSTDTQYF. The DNA for the CDR3 is TGCGCCAGCACAAGGGAGTCTAGCACAGATACGCAGTATTTT.

Note on this clonotype: A much larger clone differs by one base, so this may be a read error. The V gene is TRBV7-9, the J gene TRBJ1-4; weak D call: TRBD1 (6 bases). The CDR3 totals 14 residues. Germline values: CDR1 SEHNR, CDR2 FQNEAQ (reference sequence). V was shortened by 4 bases and J by 8 bases, with 14 bases between the two germline ends. The CDR3: CASSSVQGGEKLFF. The DNA of the CDR3 is TGTGCCAGCAGCTCGGTACAGGGTGGGGAAAAACTGTTTTTT.

Regarding this clonotype: A much larger clone lies a single base off, so this may be a read error. The chain couples TRBV7-9 to TRBJ2-6; no reliable D call. Germline assignment: CDR1 SEHNR and CDR2 FQNEAQ (reference sequence). The CDR3 contains 14 residues. CDR3 sequence (DNA): TGTGCCAGCTTCCGCGGTTCTGTGGCCAACGTCCTGACTTTC. This encodes CASFRGSVANVLTF.

The chain uses TRBV5-6 and TRBJ2-5; 9 nucleotides agree with TRBD1. V dropped 7 bases and J dropped 5; count of bases not matched to a gene: 12. CDR1 SGHDT and CDR2 YYEEEE come from the germline V gene. CDR3 length: 15 residues. CDR3: CASLYRTGAGETQYF. CDR3 nucleotides: TGTGCCAGCCTGTATCGGACAGGGGCCGGGGAGACCCAGTACTTC.

The table lists this clonotype with many counts. CDR3 residues: CASSYAGIEAFF. DNA of the CDR3: TGTGCCAGCAGTTACGCGGGGATTGAAGCTTTCTTT. The chain is built from TRBV28 and TRBJ1-1; D remains ambiguous. Germline CDR1 MDHEN, CDR2 SYDVKM. Trimming took off 4 bases at V and 7 bases at J, with 10 bases between the two ends. This CDR3 has 12 residues.

Comment on this clonotype: A read error is likely, as this CDR3 ends without the conserved phenylalanine or tryptophan. CDR3 sequence: CASSPTTSRYNEQFS. CDR3 in DNA: TGCGCCAGCAGCCCCACTACCTCACGGTACAATGAGCAGTTCTCC. This sequence joins TRBV4-1 and TRBJ2-1; D is unresolved. The CDR3 consists of 15 residues. Deletions cut 4 bases from V and 4 bases from J, with 14 bases between. Germline lookup yields CDR1 MGHRA and CDR2 YSYEKL.

To note about this clonotype: A much larger clone differs by one base, so this may be a read error. The rearrangement links TRBV7-8 to TRBJ2-7; 7 bases align to TRBD2. Germline CDR1 and CDR2: SGHVS and FQNEAQ. V was pared by 3 bases and J by 7 bases, with 6 bases of the junction left unmatched. This CDR3 comprises 13 residues. The CDR3 region has the DNA TGTGCCAGCAGCTTTGGACTAGGGTTTGAGCAGTACTTC. Amino acids: CASSFGLGFEQYF.

Worth noting for this clonotype: A read error may explain this, as a much larger clone is one base away. The chain has TRBV6-5 and TRBJ2-3; TRBD1 is a possible D gene (6 bases). Trimming stripped 4 bases from V and 2 bases from J, with 16 bases between. The length of the CDR3 is 16 residues. In germline, CDR1 is MNHEY, CDR2 SVGAGI. This chain's CDR3 is CASSFGTGTHTDTQYF. CDR3 nucleotides: TGTGCCAGCAGTTTTGGCACCGGGACACACACAGATACGCAGTATTTT.

On this clonotype itself: A much larger clone lies a single base off, so this may be a read error. This chain links TRBV30 with TRBJ1-5; D not resolved. The CDR3 spans 13 residues. Germline V gives CDR1 GTSNPN, CDR2 SVGIG (reference sequence). CDR3 protein: CAWSLSPNLPQHF. The DNA for the CDR3 is TGTGCCTGGAGTTTAAGTCCCAATCTGCCCCAGCATTTT.